The next 20 T cell receptor beta chains were all read from a single sample in a study of blood T cell repertoires in COVID-19. Produced via immunoSEQ multiplex PCR; TCRdb's table is partial and in-frame only. The table includes 140,000 or so clones, more than 75% detected once. The material sequenced was peripheral blood. The receptors were gathered from a woman between 45 and 65 years old with acute or convalescent COVID-19.

V usage is TRBV28 and J usage is TRBJ2-3; D is undetermined. The CDR3 has 14 amino acids. CDR1 is MDHEN, CDR2 SYDVKM, per germline. V lost 6 bases to trimming and J lost 0 bases, with 10 bases between them. The CDR3 loop reads CASRPSRSTDTQYF. The CDR3 DNA reads as TGTGCCAGCAGACCCTCCCGGAGCACAGATACGCAGTATTTT.

V usage is TRBV7-2 and J usage is TRBJ2-7; TRBD2 matches 9 bases. V dropped 3 bases and J dropped 2; count of bases not matched to a gene: 8. The CDR3 runs to 16 residues. Germline-derived CDR1 and CDR2 are SGHTA and FQGNSA. The CDR3 loop reads CASSFSPLAGPYEQYF. As DNA, the CDR3 is TGTGCCAGCAGCTTCTCACCTCTAGCGGGACCCTACGAGCAGTACTTC.

V is TRBV12-3 or TRBV12-4 and J is TRBJ2-5; no clear D. V was trimmed by 2 bases and J by 5 bases, leaving 9 bases between them. The CDR3 consists of 13 residues. The CDR3: CASSLPTSETQYF. In DNA form, the CDR3 reads TGTGCCAGCAGTTTACCTACCTCCGAGACCCAGTACTTC.

CDR3 amino acids: CASSQKQGDTQYF. The CDR3 region has the DNA TGTGCCAGCAGTCAAAAACAGGGTGATACGCAGTATTTT. The genes are TRBV7-3 and TRBJ2-3; TRBD1 might be the D (6 bases). This CDR3 is built from 13 residues. Germline V gene data show CDR1 as SGHTA and CDR2 as FQGTGA. Trimming took off 6 bases at V and 6 bases at J, with 13 bases between the two ends.

DNA of the CDR3: TGTGCCAGCAGGGGGTTGACAGGGAATGAAAAACTGTTTTTT. Its translation: CASRGLTGNEKLFF. This chain joins TRBV6-5 and TRBJ1-4; 7 bases agree with TRBD1. Germline loops: CDR1 MNHEY, CDR2 SVGAGI. Losses at the gene ends were 6 bases for V and 5 bases for J; bases not matched to a gene: 6. This CDR3 is built from 14 residues.

This chain links TRBV7-2 with TRBJ2-3, with TRBD1 matching over 9 bases. With 5 bases clipped from V and 8 bases from J, the junction kept 11 bases outside the gene matches. CDR3 size: 15 residues. CDR1 is SGHTA and CDR2 is FQGNSA in the germline V gene. CDR3 DNA sequence: TGTGCCAGCAGCACCCCCGCTACAGGGGGCAGTACGCAGTATTTT. This gives the protein CASSTPATGGSTQYF. Supplemented by reference TRBV7-2 and TRBJ2-3, the full variable domain reads GAGVSQSPSNKVTEKGKDVELRCDPISGHTALYWYRQSLGQGLEFLIYFQGNSAPDKSGLPSDRFSAERTGGSVSTLTIQRTQQEDSAVYLCASSTPATGGSTQYFGPGTRLTVL.

This rearrangement joins TRBV7-3 to TRBJ2-7; TRBD2 is a possible D gene (6 bases). CDR1 SGHTA and CDR2 FQGTGA come from the germline V gene. This CDR3 has 15 amino acids. The V end was cut by 5 bases, the J end by 3 bases, with 17 bases between. This chain's CDR3 is CASSHGQAGNYEQYF. CDR3 DNA: TGTGCCAGCAGCCACGGGCAGGCGGGAAACTACGAGCAGTACTTC.

This clone was seen just once. This chain joins TRBV5-5 and TRBJ1-6, with 9 bases that match TRBD1. After removal of 3 bases from V and 16 bases from J, the junction contained 8 bases not matched to a gene. This CDR3 is 13 amino acids long. Germline V gene sequence: CDR1 SGHKS, CDR2 YYEKEE (reference sequence). CDR3 protein: CASSSGQGSKLHF. CDR3 coding DNA: TGTGCCAGCAGCTCGGGACAGGGATCGAAACTCCACTTT. Drawing the rest from reference TRBV5-5 and TRBJ1-6, the complete variable domain is DAGVTQSPTHLIKTRGQQVTLRCSPISGHKSVSWYQQVLGQGPQFIFQYYEKEERGRGNFPDRFSARQFPNYSSELNVNALLLGDSALYLCASSSGQGSKLHFGNGTRLTVT.

This sequence joins TRBV30 and TRBJ2-1; 7 bases line up with TRBD2. J lost 3 bases, V lost 4 bases, and 9 bases had no gene match. The CDR3 extends over 15 amino acids. In germline, CDR1 is GTSNPN, CDR2 SVGIG (reference sequence). In DNA form, the CDR3 reads TGTGCCTGGACAGGACTAGTTACATACTACAATGAGCAGTTCTTC. Encoded protein: CAWTGLVTYYNEQFF.

The V gene is TRBV3-1 (or the pseudogene TRBV3-2), the J gene TRBJ1-2; the D is unclear. Germline lookup yields CDR1 LGHDT and CDR2 YNNKEL (reference sequence). This CDR3 comprises 14 residues. The V end lost 0 bases, the J end lost 4 bases, and 9 bases lay between the germline ends. Here the CDR3 reads CASSQEGVSYGYTF. In DNA, the CDR3 is TGTGCCAGCAGCCAAGAAGGAGTGAGCTATGGCTACACCTTC.

The gene calls are TRBV27 and TRBJ1-1; D perhaps matches TRBD1 (6 bases). The CDR3 has 14 residues. Trimming pared 5 bases from V and 2 bases from J, leaving 12 bases between. Germline loops: CDR1 MNHEY, CDR2 SMNVEV (reference sequence). The DNA for the CDR3 is TGTGCCAGCAGTGCGACAGGCTTTAACACTGAAGCTTTCTTT. Translation gives CASSATGFNTEAFF.

CDR3 loop: CASSLAGDYNSPLHF. The CDR3 DNA reads as TGTGCCAGCAGCTTGGCCGGGGACTATAATTCACCCCTCCACTTT. The chain carries TRBV5-5 and TRBJ1-6; D is undetermined. Germline lookup yields CDR1 SGHKS and CDR2 YYEKEE (reference sequence). Trimming took 0 bases from V and 3 from J, leaving 7 bases between them. This CDR3 contains 15 residues.

V is TRBV6-6 and J is TRBJ2-3; maybe TRBD2 (7 bases). Trimming removed 5 bases from V and 4 bases from J, with 22 bases in between. Germline lookup yields CDR1 MNHNY and CDR2 SVGAGI (reference sequence). The CDR3 consists of 17 residues. CDR3 sequence reads: CASSPYVGGGGPDTQYF. The CDR3 coding sequence is TGTGCCAGCAGTCCCTATGTGGGCGGGGGCGGCCCAGATACGCAGTATTTT.

The chain carries TRBV10-3 and TRBJ2-7; TRBD1 agrees at 10 bases. CDR1 and CDR2 from the germline V gene are ENHRY and SYGVKD. The junction had 5 bases not matched to a gene; V was cut back by 4 bases and J by 5 bases. The CDR3 is made up of 14 amino acids. The CDR3 reads CAISGRQGADEQYF. CDR3 DNA: TGTGCCATCAGTGGAAGACAGGGGGCAGACGAGCAGTACTTC.

This chain links TRBV3-1 (or the pseudogene TRBV3-2) with TRBJ2-3; 11 nucleotides match TRBD2. J lost 6 bases, V lost 6 bases, and 11 bases had no gene match. This CDR3 contains 16 residues. Looked up from germline, CDR1 is LGHDT and CDR2 is YNNKEL (reference sequence). CDR3 sequence: CASRHISGGATDTQYF. The CDR3 bases are TGTGCCAGCAGACATATTAGCGGGGGGGCCACGGATACGCAGTATTTT.

The chain uses TRBV7-2 and TRBJ2-1; D not resolved. Germline V CDR1 and CDR2: SGHTA, FQGNSA. The length of the CDR3 is 15 residues. Trimming took off 5 bases at V and 0 bases at J, with 11 bases between the two ends. In DNA, the CDR3 is TGTGCCAGCAGCCCTGTTGGCGGCTCCTACAATGAGCAGTTCTTC. Protein product: CASSPVGGSYNEQFF.

The genes are TRBV7-9 and TRBJ2-5, with D perhaps TRBD2 (6 bases). This CDR3 is 14 amino acids long. CDR1 is SEHNR, CDR2 FQNEAQ, per germline (reference sequence). Trimming took off 5 bases at V and 2 bases at J, with 12 bases between the two ends. Here the CDR3 reads CASSPLAVQETQYF. DNA of the CDR3: TGTGCCAGCAGCCCACTAGCCGTACAAGAGACCCAGTACTTC.

V gene TRBV30 combines with J gene TRBJ2-7; TRBD2 is a possible D gene (6 bases). Germline V gives CDR1 GTSNPN, CDR2 SVGIG (reference sequence). V was trimmed by 2 bases and J by 2 bases, leaving 13 bases between them. The CDR3 length is 14 residues. The CDR3 region is CAWSSPRGTYEQYF. The CDR3 DNA follows: TGTGCCTGGAGTTCGCCGCGGGGCACCTACGAGCAGTACTTC.

CDR3 DNA sequence: TGTGCCAGCAGCCTAAATTTTCGGACCCAGTACTTC. Amino acid sequence: CASSLNFRTQYF. The gene calls are TRBV7-8 and TRBJ2-5; D is uncertain. Germline values: CDR1 SGHVS, CDR2 FQNEAQ. Trimming took off 5 bases at V and 7 bases at J, with 11 bases between the two ends. The CDR3 sequence is 12 residues long.

This chain connects TRBV19 to TRBJ1-5; 10 nucleotides line up with TRBD1. In germline, CDR1 is LNHDA, CDR2 SQIVND (reference sequence). This CDR3 is 17 amino acids long. V lost 8 bases to trimming and J lost 0 bases; unmatched junction nucleotides: 10. CDR3 loop: CASDAGQGTYSNQPQHF. In DNA form, the CDR3 reads TGTGCCAGTGACGCGGGACAGGGGACTTATAGCAATCAGCCCCAGCATTTT.